Included here is one T cell receptor beta chain sequence, with context. Unique molecular identifiers were used in preparing the TCRbeta library. TCRdb independently ran MiXCR on the PCR reads; one entry per CDR3 protein. The sample includes over 90,000 distinct CDR3 sequences, 6% to 9% of them seen just once. These data belong to a study of T-cell reconstitution after alpha-beta-depleted transplantation in children. Germline V CDR1 and CDR2: MNHEY, SVGEGT. CDR3 size: 13 residues. The V end was cut by 4 bases, the J end by 0 bases, with 5 bases between. This clonotype was sampled from a boy aged 2-15 years with acute lymphoblastic leukemia, due to receive a stem cell transplant. Sample: PBMCs, taken before TCRalphabeta/CD19-depleted stem cell transplant. The chain uses TRBV6-2 or TRBV6-3 and TRBJ2-3; possible D gene TRBD2, 5 bases. The CDR3: CASSWTSTDTQYF. The CDR3 region has the DNA TGTGCCAGCAGTTGGACTAGCACAGATACGCAGTATTTT.